The T cell receptor beta chain described here comes from a study of beta chain features in type 1 diabetes. Across the whole study: Similarity in age, gender and cell yields was seen between patients and healthy donors. Whole-study results and caveats: Shortening of TCRB CDR3s, moderate but significant, appeared in all four CD4+ subsets of Type 1 diabetes patients.

In the case of this clone: Its antigen is unknown.

The length of the CDR3 is 13 residues. The V gene's germline CDR1 is SGHRS and CDR2 YFSETQ. The V end was cut by 2 bases, the J end by 4 bases, with 7 bases between. The sequenced template was cDNA made from the entire isolated RNA. It was found that naive, central memory and regulatory T cell samples averaged about 3.4 million reads. Using immunoSEQ multiplex PCR, the repertoire was profiled, and TCRdb retains in-frame clones only, with some absent. The data hold 120,000 or so clones, with around 15% observed a single time. Once sorted, every population was more than 95% pure. J is TRBJ2-1 and V is TRBV5-1, with a possible D match to TRBD1 (6 bases). The clonotype was recovered from a man younger than 35 with type 1 diabetes. The specimen was central memory CD4+ T cells from blood. CDR3 residues: CASSLGQYNEQFF. The DNA for the CDR3 is TGCGCCAGCAGCTTAGGACAGTACAATGAGCAGTTCTTC.